These 31 T cell receptor beta chains were sequenced from one sample in a study of shared clonotypes between healthy human individuals. Naivety among CD8 cells was defined by CD45RO negativity and positive CCR7 selection, thereby excluding terminally differentiated effector memory CD45RA+ cells. Clones were sequenced by immunoSEQ multiplex PCR, and TCRdb holds only the in-frame ones, with some missing. The sample includes about 2.1 million clones, around 93% of them seen just once. The sample consisted of naive CD8+ T cells from PBMCs. The source of these receptors is a man between 18 and 35 years old in good health. Some clones in this sample may be carry-over from other donors' samples.

The chain links TRBV6-5 to TRBJ2-3; TRBD1 aligns across 9 bases. Germline CDR1 MNHEY, CDR2 SVGAGI. The CDR3 is made up of 12 amino acids. J gave up 14 bases and V 6 bases, and 9 bases lay outside the gene matches. CDR3: CASRPTGGARYF. The CDR3 bases are TGTGCCAGCAGACCAACAGGGGGCGCGCGGTATTTT.

The chain carries TRBV28 and TRBJ1-2; D not certain. The V and J ends lost 5 bases and 4 bases respectively, with 14 bases between them. Germline lookup yields CDR1 MDHEN and CDR2 SYDVKM. CDR3 length: 14 amino acids. The CDR3 DNA reads TGTGCCAGCAGTCCCTCCGGGCGACGCTATGGCTACACCTTC. Its translation is CASSPSGRRYGYTF.

The chain joins TRBV7-9 to TRBJ1-2, with 9 positions matching TRBD1. Germline assignment: CDR1 SEHNR and CDR2 FQNEAQ (reference sequence). The CDR3 runs to 15 residues. V was pared by 5 bases and J by 4 bases, with 8 bases of the junction left unmatched. In nucleotides, the CDR3 is TGTGCCAGCAGCCCCTCGACAGGGGGGGGCTATGGCTACACCTTC. As protein: CASSPSTGGGYGYTF. Together with reference TRBV7-9 and TRBJ1-2, the CDR3 gives the full variable domain: DTGVSQNPRHKITKRGQNVTFRCDPISEHNRLYWYRQTLGQGPEFLTYFQNEAQLEKSRLLSDRFSAERPKGSFSTLEIQRTEQGDSAMYLCASSPSTGGGYGYTFGSGTRLTVV.

The chain has TRBV4-2 and TRBJ1-2; D call uncertain. Deletions cut 0 bases from V and 4 bases from J, with 12 bases between. Germline CDR1 LGHNA, CDR2 YNFKEQ. The CDR3 is made up of 15 amino acids. The CDR3, as DNA: TGTGCCAGCAGCCAAGATAGAGGAAACGGCTATGGCTACACCTTC. Translated: CASSQDRGNGYGYTF.

V and J are TRBV15 and TRBJ1-5; tentatively, D is TRBD1 (6 bases). This CDR3 is built from 12 residues. CDR1 LNHNV and CDR2 YYDKDF come from the germline V gene (reference sequence). The ends were cut back, 7 bases at V and 3 bases at J, with 7 bases in the middle. CDR3 sequence: CATTGANQPQHF. CDR3 nucleotide sequence: TGTGCCACCACAGGGGCCAATCAGCCCCAGCATTTT.

The J gene is TRBJ2-3, the V gene TRBV9; possible D gene TRBD1, 5 bases. Trimming left V 0 bases short and J 0 bases short, with 11 bases between. Germline V gene data show CDR1 as SGDLS and CDR2 as YYNGEE. The CDR3 length is 16 residues. CDR3 region: CASSVATVPSTDTQYF. DNA of the CDR3: TGTGCCAGCAGCGTAGCGACAGTTCCTAGCACAGATACGCAGTATTTT.

V and J are TRBV6-5 and TRBJ2-7; possibly TRBD1 or TRBD2 for D (5 bases each). Germline CDR1 and CDR2: MNHEY and SVGAGI. V was trimmed by 0 bases and J by 1 base, leaving 13 bases between them. This CDR3 contains 16 residues. CDR3 nucleotide sequence: TGTGCCAGCAGTTACTCGAAGGGGACGCAGTCCTACGAGCAGTACTTC. Protein product: CASSYSKGTQSYEQYF.

The chain recombines TRBV7-9 with TRBJ2-7; a weak D match, TRBD2 (5 bases). Looked up from germline, CDR1 is SEHNR and CDR2 is FQNEAQ (reference sequence). The germline V and J ends were trimmed by 5 bases and 2 bases, with 13 bases remaining between them. This CDR3 has 14 amino acids. CDR3: CASSLTRVPYEQYF. The CDR3 nucleotides read TGTGCCAGCAGCCTTACTAGAGTCCCCTACGAGCAGTACTTC.

The chain links TRBV27 to TRBJ2-7; 7 nucleotides align to TRBD1. This CDR3 is built from 14 residues. The germline gives CDR1 MNHEY, CDR2 SMNVEV (reference sequence). Unmatched junction bases numbered 13, after V lost 10 bases and J lost 4 bases. In DNA, the CDR3 is TGTGCCACCAGGGGGACCAATGAATTTTACGAGCAGTACTTC. Its translation is CATRGTNEFYEQYF.

The chain combines TRBV5-1 with TRBJ2-1; either TRBD1 or TRBD2 may fit D (5 bases each). Germline CDR1 is SGHRS and CDR2 is YFSETQ. The CDR3 consists of 13 residues. The V end lost 5 bases, the J end lost 4 bases, and 10 bases lay between the germline ends. CDR3 sequence (DNA): TGCGCCAGCAGGATTGAGGGGTACAATGAGCAGTTCTTC. Translated: CASRIEGYNEQFF.

The chain carries TRBV15 and TRBJ2-2; D might be TRBD1 or TRBD2, each matching 5 bases. Germline-derived CDR1 and CDR2 are LNHNV and YYDKDF (reference sequence). Trimming removed 4 bases from V and 4 bases from J, with 22 bases in between. CDR3 length equals 18 residues. The CDR3 protein is CATSTDVLPGTVTGELFF. The CDR3 bases are TGTGCCACCAGCACCGACGTCCTTCCAGGGACGGTCACCGGGGAGCTGTTTTTT. Full variable domain (remainder filled in from reference TRBV15 and TRBJ2-2): DAMVIQNPRYQVTQFGKPVTLSCSQTLNHNVMYWYQQKSSQAPKLLFHYYDKDFNNEADTPDNFQSRRPNTSFCFLDIRSPGLGDTAMYLCATSTDVLPGTVTGELFFGEGSRLTVL.

CDR3 coding DNA: TGTGCCAGCAGAGATGTCGGGGACTATAAGGTGGAAGCTTTCTTT. Translation gives CASRDVGDYKVEAFF. The chain has TRBV7-9 and TRBJ1-1; TRBD1 might be the D (5 bases). V gave up 6 bases and J gave up 8 bases, with 22 bases separating them. Germline V gene data show CDR1 as SEHNR and CDR2 as FQNEAQ (reference sequence). This CDR3 region has 15 residues.

The V and J genes are TRBV28 and TRBJ2-2; D remains unclear. Germline V gene data show CDR1 as MDHEN and CDR2 as SYDVKM. The CDR3 sequence is 14 residues long. V was cut by 7 bases and J by 3 bases, with 12 bases left in between. CDR3 DNA: TGTGCCAGCACCCCGGAAGGGTACACCGGGGAGCTGTTTTTT. It specifies CASTPEGYTGELFF.

The rearrangement uses TRBV6-1 and TRBJ2-7; tentative D call: TRBD2 (5 bases). Germline V gene data show CDR1 as MNHNS and CDR2 as SASEGT. Trimming left V 4 bases short and J 3 bases short, with 16 bases between. This CDR3 has 15 residues. CDR3 amino acids: CASSGIGVQIYEQYF. CDR3 coding DNA: TGTGCCAGCAGTGGAATCGGGGTACAGATCTACGAGCAGTACTTC.

The V gene is TRBV12-5, the J gene TRBJ2-1; 8 bases line up with TRBD2. Germline lookup yields CDR1 LGHNT and CDR2 FRNRAP. V shed 0 bases, J shed 6 bases, and the junction held 13 bases outside the gene matches. The CDR3 consists of 18 residues. CDR3 sequence (DNA): TGTGCTAGTGGTTTGGTACCCCCGGCCGGGAGGGGGGCCAATGAGCAGTTCTTC. Translated: CASGLVPPAGRGANEQFF.

Note on this clone: The same CDR3 also results from other DNA sequences found in this sample. This rearrangement joins TRBV28 to TRBJ2-7, with D uncertain. The CDR3 totals 12 residues. Trimming left V 3 bases short and J 2 bases short, with 5 bases between. Looked up from germline, CDR1 is MDHEN and CDR2 is SYDVKM. The CDR3 is CASSLGAYEQYF. The CDR3 DNA sequence: TGTGCCAGCAGTTTGGGCGCCTACGAGCAGTACTTC.

The table lists this clone with a count of one. The rearrangement joins TRBV7-2 to TRBJ2-7, with D tentatively TRBD1 (7 bases). Trimming left V 0 bases short and J 2 bases short, with 17 bases between. This CDR3 comprises 17 residues. Germline V gene sequence: CDR1 SGHTA, CDR2 FQGNSA. DNA of the CDR3: TGTGCCAGCAGCTTAGCGAACCCTGCAGGGGGGACCTACGAGCAGTACTTC. The encoded protein is CASSLANPAGGTYEQYF.

CDR3 sequence reads: CASSPPASSSGANVLTF. DNA for the CDR3: TGTGCCAGCAGCCCCCCGGCGAGTAGCTCTGGGGCCAACGTCCTGACTTTC. This sequence joins TRBV21-1 and TRBJ2-6. TRBV21-1 is marked as a pseudogene. This CDR3 region has 17 residues.

The chain employs TRBV19 and TRBJ2-7; D perhaps matches TRBD2 (5 bases). V was trimmed by 6 bases and J by 7 bases, leaving 16 bases between them. This CDR3 region has 13 residues. The germline CDR1 and CDR2 sequences are LNHDA and SQIVND (reference sequence). The CDR3 DNA reads as TGTGCCAGTAGACAAACTAGGGCGCGGGAGCAGTACTTC. Translation: CASRQTRAREQYF.

A note on this clone: Other nucleotide sequences from this sample produce the same CDR3. The CDR3 coding sequence is TGTGCCAGCAGTCGGGACAGGAACACCGGGGAGCTGTTTTTT. This gives the protein CASSRDRNTGELFF. This chain connects TRBV28 to TRBJ2-2, with 7 bases fitting TRBD1. Germline values: CDR1 MDHEN, CDR2 SYDVKM. The length of the CDR3 is 14 residues. Losses at the gene ends were 5 bases for V and 1 base for J; bases not matched to a gene: 1. Complete variable domain (other parts from reference TRBV28 and TRBJ2-2): DVKVTQSSRYLVKRTGEKVFLECVQDMDHENMFWYRQDPGLGLRLIYFSYDVKMKEKGDIPEGYSVSREKKERFSLILESASTNQTSMYLCASSRDRNTGELFFGEGSRLTVL.

The chain combines TRBV29-1 with TRBJ1-1, with a tentative D call TRBD1 (6 bases). Germline V gene lookup returns CDR1 SQVTM and CDR2 ANQGSEA. Between the trimmed V and J ends, which lost 6 bases and 10 bases, there was a span of 21 bases. The CDR3 runs 13 residues. CDR3 sequence reads: CSVTTRQAALAFF. In DNA form, the CDR3 reads TGCAGCGTGACCACCCGACAGGCTGCTCTAGCTTTCTTT.

This chain links TRBV28 with TRBJ2-5; no definite D call. The CDR3 covers 14 residues. The V end was cut by 7 bases, the J end by 1 base, with 13 bases between. Per germline, CDR1 MDHEN and CDR2 SYDVKM. The CDR3 region is CASTPRGSQETQYF. In DNA, the CDR3 is TGTGCCAGCACCCCCCGCGGCAGCCAAGAGACCCAGTACTTC. Full variable domain (missing parts from reference TRBV28 and TRBJ2-5): DVKVTQSSRYLVKRTGEKVFLECVQDMDHENMFWYRQDPGLGLRLIYFSYDVKMKEKGDIPEGYSVSREKKERFSLILESASTNQTSMYLCASTPRGSQETQYFGPGTRLLVL.

A remark on this clone: Other DNA sequences from this sample encode an identical CDR3 as well. The chain couples TRBV29-1 to TRBJ2-1; D is unclear. The length of the CDR3 is 13 residues. From germline, CDR1 is SQVTM and CDR2 ANQGSEA. Trimming took off 3 bases at V and 4 bases at J, with 10 bases between the two ends. CDR3 amino acids: CSVDGLHYNEQFF. In nucleotides, the CDR3 is TGCAGCGTTGATGGCCTGCATTACAATGAGCAGTTCTTC.

The chain carries TRBV5-1 and TRBJ1-2; 8 positions match TRBD1. The V and J ends lost 2 bases and 5 bases, in that order; junction bases with no gene match: 8. CDR1 is SGHRS, CDR2 YFSETQ, per germline. CDR3 length equals 15 residues. The CDR3 spells CASSLRTGSWYGYTF. For the CDR3, the DNA is TGCGCCAGCAGCTTAAGGACAGGGTCTTGGTATGGCTACACCTTC.

This clone was counted once. The V call is TRBV5-1, the J call TRBJ2-7; D possibly matches TRBD1 or TRBD2 (5 bases each). From germline, CDR1 is SGHRS and CDR2 YFSETQ. The CDR3 has 15 amino acids. Deletions cut 0 bases from V and 4 bases from J, with 14 bases between. CDR3 amino acids: CASSLDSGTVYEQYF. The DNA of the CDR3 is TGCGCCAGCAGCTTGGATTCAGGGACCGTGTACGAGCAGTACTTC.

The count of this clone is one. J is TRBJ2-3 and V is TRBV10-3; TRBD2 agrees at 11 bases. The CDR3 spans 16 residues. Germline V gene lookup returns CDR1 ENHRY and CDR2 SYGVKD. V was pared by 6 bases and J by 3 bases, with 8 bases of the junction left unmatched. The CDR3 is CAIRFKIAGGTDTQYF. The DNA for the CDR3 is TGTGCCATCAGATTCAAAATAGCGGGAGGGACAGATACGCAGTATTTT.

This sequence joins TRBV4-1 and TRBJ1-2, with D tentatively TRBD1 (5 bases). The CDR3 totals 17 residues. Germline V gene lookup returns CDR1 MGHRA and CDR2 YSYEKL. V was pared by 0 bases and J by 3 bases, with 17 bases between. The CDR3 region has the DNA TGCGCCAGCAGCCAAGATAGGGGCAGGTACAGGTACTATGGCTACACCTTC. Translating gives CASSQDRGRYRYYGYTF.

This clone has a handful of counts. The rearrangement joins TRBV6-4 to TRBJ1-1, with D hard to call. The ends were cut back, 0 bases at V and 11 bases at J, with 10 bases in the middle. There are 12 residues in the CDR3. Germline lookup yields CDR1 MRHNA and CDR2 SNTAGT. The chain's CDR3 is CASSDSKLQAFF. The CDR3 DNA is TGTGCCAGCAGTGACTCGAAACTCCAGGCTTTCTTT.

The rearrangement links TRBV7-9 to TRBJ2-7; TRBD2 matches at 10 bases. The germline V gene encodes CDR1 SEHNR and CDR2 FQNEAQ (reference sequence). CDR3 length equals 15 residues. The junction had 6 bases not matched to a gene; V was cut back by 4 bases and J by 3 bases. In DNA form, the CDR3 reads TGTGCCAGCAGCTCGGGACTAGCGCGAGTCTACGAGCAGTACTTC. Translating gives CASSSGLARVYEQYF.

V is TRBV4-3 and J is TRBJ1-4, with D tentatively TRBD1 (6 bases). Germline CDR1 reads LGHNA; CDR2 reads YSLEER. Trimming removed 6 bases from V and 5 bases from J, with 13 bases in between. There are 14 residues in the CDR3. CDR3 DNA sequence: TGCGCCAGCAGTCCGGGACACACGAATGAAAAACTGTTTTTT. Protein: CASSPGHTNEKLFF.

The genes are TRBV29-1 and TRBJ2-3; 9 bases fit TRBD2. The ends lost 2 bases at V and 2 bases at J; junction bases unmatched: 11. The CDR3 loop spans 17 amino acids. CDR1 SQVTM and CDR2 ANQGSEA come from the germline V gene. Here the CDR3 DNA reads TGCAGCGTTGAACCTGGGGTAGCGGGAGTTAACACAGATACGCAGTATTTT. It specifies CSVEPGVAGVNTDTQYF.